The 27 T cell receptor beta chains below were found in one sample sequenced in a study of a mutant IDH1 vaccine in newly diagnosed glioma. Noted time point: week 47, end of study. The content of each vaccine dose was 300 ug of mutant IDH1 20-mer peptide, and topical imiquimod accompanied it. TCRdb's table, derived via immunoSEQ multiplex PCR, lists solely in-frame clones and lacks some. The table includes about 23,000 clones, approximately 88% detected once. Antigens of these TCRs are unknown. The starting material was PBMCs, obtained from a glioma patient whose treatment included an IDH1 peptide vaccine. The receptors shown here come from a man aged 40-49 years with glioma.

This chain uses TRBV7-9 with TRBJ2-3, with D possibly being TRBD1 (6 bases). Germline V lookup: CDR1 SEHNR, CDR2 FQNEAQ (reference sequence). The CDR3 sequence is 14 residues long. V lost 1 base to trimming and J lost 6 bases, with 11 bases between them. In DNA, the CDR3 is TGTGCCAGCAGCTTAGTACAGGGAAGGGATACGCAGTATTTT. The encoded protein is CASSLVQGRDTQYF.

This clone was seen a few times. This chain connects TRBV19 to TRBJ2-2, with TRBD2 as a possible D gene (5 bases). The germline V gene encodes CDR1 LNHDA and CDR2 SQIVND (reference sequence). V gave up 6 bases and J gave up 1 base, with 15 bases separating them. The CDR3 loop spans 16 amino acids. DNA of the CDR3: TGTGCCAGTAGATCACATGGCAGCGGGAACACCGGGGAGCTGTTTTTT. Residues: CASRSHGSGNTGELFF.

The V and J genes are TRBV6-4 and TRBJ2-2, with 10 nucleotides matching TRBD2. The CDR3 is 18 amino acids. The V segment lost 0 bases and the J segment 4 bases; nucleotides outside the gene matches: 8. Germline CDR1 and CDR2: MRHNA and SNTAGT. In DNA, the CDR3 is TGTGCCAGCAGTGACTCGGGGCTAGCGGGAGCCTCCACCGGGGAGCTGTTTTTT. Translation gives CASSDSGLAGASTGELFF.

This clone was observed a single time. This chain links TRBV15 with TRBJ1-2; D might be TRBD1 (5 bases). Germline V CDR1 and CDR2: LNHNV, YYDKDF (reference sequence). Trimming removed 3 bases from V and 2 bases from J, with 7 bases in between. The CDR3 length is 13 residues. CDR3 loop: CATSSDSNYGYTF. In nucleotides, the CDR3 is TGTGCCACCAGCAGTGACAGCAACTATGGCTACACCTTC.

A note on this clone: The junction and the germline gene differ at one end; a read error may be behind it. The chain links TRBV6-5 to TRBJ2-2, with a possible D match to TRBD1 (6 bases). Germline V CDR1 and CDR2: MNHEY, SVGAGI. The CDR3 is 12 residues long. This CDR3 reads CASNYRVGELFF. The DNA of the CDR3 is TGTGCCAGCAATTACAGGGTCGGGGAGCTGTTTTTT.

This chain connects TRBV19 to TRBJ2-7; no clear D. The CDR3 runs 13 residues. The V gene lost 10 bases and the J gene lost 4 bases, with 17 bases spanning the gap. Germline CDR1 LNHDA, CDR2 SQIVND (reference sequence). This CDR3 reads CATQPRYSYEQYF. CDR3 bases: TGTGCCACCCAGCCACGGTACTCGTACGAGCAGTACTTC.

The chain combines TRBV28 with TRBJ1-2; D unclear. Trimming took 10 bases from V and 5 from J, leaving 20 bases between them. This CDR3 spans 14 amino acids. The germline V gene has CDR1 MDHEN and CDR2 SYDVKM. The CDR3 sequence is CATPFSRSGYGYTF. CDR3 bases: TGTGCCACCCCTTTTTCGCGGTCTGGTTATGGCTACACCTTC.

The J gene is TRBJ2-7, the V gene TRBV5-1; 9 bases line up with TRBD1. Trimming removed 4 bases from V and 2 bases from J; junction bases left unmatched: 7. The V gene's germline CDR1 is SGHRS and CDR2 YFSETQ. The CDR3 spans 15 residues. CDR3 nucleotides: TGCGCCAGCAGCCGGGACAGGGCGCTGACCTACGAGCAGTACTTC. Amino acid sequence: CASSRDRALTYEQYF.

This clone was recorded once. V usage is TRBV19 and J usage is TRBJ2-7; TRBD1 aligns across 7 bases. V was clipped by 5 bases and J by 3 bases; unmatched bases: 13. CDR1 LNHDA and CDR2 SQIVND come from the germline V gene (reference sequence). The CDR3 runs to 16 residues. As DNA, the CDR3 is TGTGCCAGTAGTTCATCCGGGACAGTGTCGGGCTACGAGCAGTACTTC. Translation: CASSSSGTVSGYEQYF.

The V and J genes are TRBV2 and TRBJ1-2, with D tentatively TRBD1 (5 bases). This CDR3 has 13 amino acids. Trimming removed 6 bases at V and 5 bases at J, with 13 bases between. CDR1 SNHLY and CDR2 FYNNEI come from the germline V gene. CDR3 amino acids: CASRGTVSYGYTF. DNA of the CDR3: TGTGCCAGCAGAGGGACCGTCTCTTATGGCTACACCTTC.

The chain employs TRBV4-2 and TRBJ2-1; TRBD2 matches at 8 bases. Germline V CDR1 and CDR2: LGHNA, YNFKEQ. The ends lost 0 bases at V and 7 bases at J; junction bases unmatched: 11. The CDR3 length is 17 residues. CDR3 in amino acids: CASSQEGLGGTLNEQFF. The CDR3 region has the DNA TGTGCCAGCAGCCAAGAGGGACTAGGGGGGACCCTAAATGAGCAGTTCTTC.

This clone was seen only once. The chain carries TRBV5-4 and TRBJ1-1, with D possibly matching TRBD1 (5 bases). The CDR3 runs 15 residues. The germline V gene has CDR1 SGHNT and CDR2 YYREEE (reference sequence). V was trimmed by 0 bases and J by 3 bases, leaving 12 bases between them. The CDR3: CASSLGGRAHTEAFF. The CDR3 nucleotides read TGTGCCAGCAGCTTGGGGGGACGGGCCCACACTGAAGCTTTCTTT.

The V call is TRBV9, the J call TRBJ2-5; 12 bases match TRBD2. Germline V gives CDR1 SGDLS, CDR2 YYNGEE. The trim removed 2 bases at V and 5 bases at J, leaving 13 bases unmatched. The CDR3 has 18 residues. The CDR3 region has the DNA TGTGCCAGCAGCGTTGGGCAGACTAGCGGGAGAAACTGGGAGACCCAGTACTTC. Protein product: CASSVGQTSGRNWETQYF.

The chain links TRBV27 to TRBJ1-1; TRBD1 might be the D (6 bases). CDR3 length: 15 residues. From germline, CDR1 is MNHEY and CDR2 SMNVEV (reference sequence). V lost 0 bases and J 4 bases, leaving 12 bases between the germline ends. CDR3 DNA sequence: TGTGCCAGCAGTTTATCCCCAACAGGGACCACTGAAGCTTTCTTT. As protein: CASSLSPTGTTEAFF.

This clone was seen only a few times. V is TRBV7-9 and J is TRBJ2-6; 8 bases are a match to TRBD2. This CDR3 comprises 16 residues. Per germline, CDR1 SEHNR and CDR2 FQNEAQ (reference sequence). V trimming: 5 bases; J trimming: 2 bases; junction bases outside the gene matches: 5. The CDR3 nucleotides are TGTGCCAGCAGCCCCAATAGCGGGACTGGGGCCAACGTCCTGACTTTC. Amino acid sequence: CASSPNSGTGANVLTF.

This clone was counted a few times. This CDR3 reads CASSEVGGSPTGELFF. In DNA, the CDR3 is TGTGCCAGCAGCGAAGTCGGGGGATCGCCCACCGGGGAGCTGTTTTTT. The V and J genes are TRBV9 and TRBJ2-2; D might be TRBD2 (6 bases). This CDR3 is 16 amino acids long. Germline CDR1 is SGDLS and CDR2 is YYNGEE. V lost 3 bases to trimming and J lost 4 bases, with 16 bases between them.

The chain is built from TRBV5-1 and TRBJ2-5; perhaps TRBD1 as D (7 bases). V gave up 3 bases and J gave up 5 bases, with 11 bases separating them. CDR1 SGHRS and CDR2 YFSETQ come from the germline V gene. The CDR3 is made up of 13 amino acids. CDR3 residues: CASSSGGSETQYF. CDR3 in DNA: TGCGCCAGCAGCTCAGGGGGGTCGGAGACCCAGTACTTC.

The V gene is TRBV4-1, the J gene TRBJ2-1, with D perhaps being TRBD1 or TRBD2 (5 bases each). Germline loops: CDR1 MGHRA, CDR2 YSYEKL. V lost 1 base and J 2 bases, leaving 12 bases between the germline ends. CDR3 length equals 16 residues. CDR3 in DNA: TGCGCCAGCAGCCAAGGAGAGGGGCCCCCCTACAATGAGCAGTTCTTC. This sequence encodes CASSQGEGPPYNEQFF.

The J gene is TRBJ2-7, the V gene TRBV7-2; TRBD1 agrees at 7 bases. V was clipped by 3 bases and J by 3 bases; unmatched bases: 2. Germline values: CDR1 SGHTA, CDR2 FQGNSA. The CDR3 consists of 13 residues. CDR3 in amino acids: CASSFPGGYEQYF. The CDR3, as DNA: TGTGCCAGCAGCTTTCCAGGGGGCTACGAGCAGTACTTC. Filled out from reference TRBV7-2 and TRBJ2-7, the complete variable domain reads GAGVSQSPSNKVTEKGKDVELRCDPISGHTALYWYRQSLGQGLEFLIYFQGNSAPDKSGLPSDRFSAERTGGSVSTLTIQRTQQEDSAVYLCASSFPGGYEQYFGPGTRLTVT.

This CDR3 reads CASSFLGGGTGTYEQYF. The CDR3 coding sequence is TGTGCCAGCAGCTTTCTAGGGGGGGGGACAGGGACCTACGAGCAGTACTTC. This chain connects TRBV7-2 to TRBJ2-7; 9 bases fit TRBD1. The CDR3 is made up of 17 amino acids. The germline V gene encodes CDR1 SGHTA and CDR2 FQGNSA. After removal of 3 bases from V and 2 bases from J, the junction contained 11 bases not matched to a gene. Full variable domain (rest looked up from reference TRBV7-2 and TRBJ2-7): GAGVSQSPSNKVTEKGKDVELRCDPISGHTALYWYRQSLGQGLEFLIYFQGNSAPDKSGLPSDRFSAERTGGSVSTLTIQRTQQEDSAVYLCASSFLGGGTGTYEQYFGPGTRLTVT.

This clone was recorded a few times. The chain couples TRBV7-9 to TRBJ2-1; D tentatively reads TRBD1 or TRBD2 (6 bases each). In germline, CDR1 is SEHNR, CDR2 FQNEAQ (reference sequence). V lost 2 bases, J lost 4 bases, and 12 bases lay in between. The CDR3 has 15 residues. The CDR3 DNA reads as TGTGCCAGCAGCTTAAACGGGGGCAAATACAATGAGCAGTTCTTC. Its translation: CASSLNGGKYNEQFF. The whole variable domain, filled in from reference TRBV7-9 and TRBJ2-1, reads DTGVSQNPRHKITKRGQNVTFRCDPISEHNRLYWYRQTLGQGPEFLTYFQNEAQLEKSRLLSDRFSAERPKGSFSTLEIQRTEQGDSAMYLCASSLNGGKYNEQFFGPGTRLTVL.

The chain recombines TRBV29-1 with TRBJ1-2; 9 bases match TRBD1. This CDR3 is 13 amino acids long. The V gene end was trimmed by 6 bases and the J gene end by 4 bases; junction bases not matched to a gene: 6. CDR1 is SQVTM, CDR2 ANQGSEA, per germline. CDR3 in amino acids: CSVHRGLAYGYTF. CDR3 in DNA: TGCAGCGTACACAGGGGGCTGGCCTATGGCTACACCTTC.

This chain uses TRBV19 with TRBJ2-5; 10 bases line up with TRBD2. Unmatched junction bases numbered 11, after V lost 5 bases and J lost 5 bases. Germline loops: CDR1 LNHDA, CDR2 SQIVND (reference sequence). This CDR3 comprises 16 residues. The CDR3 bases are TGTGCCAGTAGTGCGAGCGGGAGGGCCGCGGGGGAGACCCAGTACTTC. Translating gives CASSASGRAAGETQYF.

The count of this clone is one. The gene calls are TRBV27 and TRBJ1-5, with D unclear. Trimming shortened V by 3 bases and J by 0 bases, and 12 bases separated the two germline ends. In germline, CDR1 is MNHEY, CDR2 SMNVEV (reference sequence). The CDR3 is 16 residues long. Written as DNA, the CDR3 is TGTGCCAGCAGTTTGGGCGGACTGTATAGCAATCAGCCCCAGCATTTT. Translation: CASSLGGLYSNQPQHF.

This chain links TRBV19 with TRBJ2-3; 7 nucleotides match TRBD1. There are 15 residues in the CDR3. V was clipped by 3 bases and J by 4 bases; unmatched bases: 7. CDR1 and CDR2 from the germline V gene are LNHDA and SQIVND (reference sequence). The DNA for the CDR3 is TGTGCCAGTAGTATGGGCGACAGGGTCCCAGATACGCAGTATTTT. This sequence encodes CASSMGDRVPDTQYF.

J is TRBJ1-2 and V is TRBV7-9; 10 bases are a match to TRBD1. CDR1 and CDR2 (germline): SEHNR, FQNEAQ (reference sequence). Trimming removed 6 bases from V and 5 bases from J; junction bases left unmatched: 9. The CDR3 is 15 amino acids. For the CDR3, the DNA is TGTGCCAGCAGTTACGGGACAGGGGTGCAATATGGCTACACCTTC. This translates into CASSYGTGVQYGYTF.

The chain recombines TRBV7-9 with TRBJ1-1; 9 positions match TRBD1. CDR1 and CDR2 from the germline V gene are SEHNR and FQNEAQ (reference sequence). This CDR3 is 18 amino acids long. The junction had 14 bases not matched to a gene; V was cut back by 5 bases and J by 1 base. CDR3 residues: CASSLSYRGHLENTEAFF. CDR3 sequence (DNA): TGTGCCAGCAGCCTCTCCTACAGGGGGCACTTGGAGAACACTGAAGCTTTCTTT. The full variable domain, in which reference TRBV7-9 and TRBJ1-1 provide the parts outside the CDR3, is DTGVSQNPRHKITKRGQNVTFRCDPISEHNRLYWYRQTLGQGPEFLTYFQNEAQLEKSRLLSDRFSAERPKGSFSTLEIQRTEQGDSAMYLCASSLSYRGHLENTEAFFGQGTRLTVV.